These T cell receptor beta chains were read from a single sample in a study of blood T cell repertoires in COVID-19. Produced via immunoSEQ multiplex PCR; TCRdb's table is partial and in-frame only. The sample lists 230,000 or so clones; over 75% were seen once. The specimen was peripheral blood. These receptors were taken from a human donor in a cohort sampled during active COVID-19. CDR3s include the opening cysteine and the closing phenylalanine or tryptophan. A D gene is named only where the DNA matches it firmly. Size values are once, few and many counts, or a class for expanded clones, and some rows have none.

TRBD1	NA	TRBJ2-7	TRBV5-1	CASSPRDRVWDEQYF	TGCGCCAGCAGCCCCCGGGACAGGGTATGGGACGAGCAGTACTTC
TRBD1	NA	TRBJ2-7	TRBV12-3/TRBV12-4	CASTQTGLYEQYF	TGTGCCAGCACCCAGACAGGGCTGTACGAGCAGTACTTC
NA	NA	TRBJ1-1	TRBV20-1	CSASGSGVNTEAFF	TGCAGTGCTAGTGGATCGGGGGTTAACACTGAAGCTTTCTTT
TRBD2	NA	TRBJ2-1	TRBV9	CASSVASREVNEQFF	TGTGCCAGCAGCGTAGCTTCGCGGGAGGTCAATGAGCAGTTCTTC
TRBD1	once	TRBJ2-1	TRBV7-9	CASRDRDNEQFF	TGTGCCAGTAGGGACAGGGACAATGAGCAGTTCTTC
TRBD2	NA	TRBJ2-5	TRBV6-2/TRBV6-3	CASSYSLAGWEKETQYF	TGTGCCAGCAGTTACTCGCTAGCGGGATGGGAAAAAGAGACCCAGTACTTC
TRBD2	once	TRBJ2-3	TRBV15	CATSRPGGGRSTDTQYF	TGTGCCACCAGCCGCCCGGGGGGCGGGAGGTCGACAGATACGCAGTATTTT
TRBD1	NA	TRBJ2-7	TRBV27	CASSWTGGFSYEQYF	TGTGCCAGCAGCTGGACAGGGGGCTTCTCCTACGAGCAGTACTTC
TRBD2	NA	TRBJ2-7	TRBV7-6	CASSVLAGDYEQYF	TGTGCCAGCAGCGTACTAGCGGGAGACTACGAGCAGTACTTC
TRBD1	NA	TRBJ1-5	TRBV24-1	CATSDGGQVVQPQHF	TGTGCCACCAGTGACGGGGGACAGGTGGTTCAGCCCCAGCATTTT
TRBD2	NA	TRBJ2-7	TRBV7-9	CASSPGLAGAGEQYF	TGTGCCAGCAGCCCGGGACTAGCGGGAGCGGGGGAGCAGTACTTC
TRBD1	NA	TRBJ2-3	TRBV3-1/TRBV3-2	CASSQKGANTDTQYF	TGTGCCAGCAGCCAAAAGGGGGCTAACACAGATACGCAGTATTTT
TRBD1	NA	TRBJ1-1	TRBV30	CAAYHRGTNTEAFF	TGTGCCGCCTATCACAGGGGGACGAACACTGAAGCTTTCTTT
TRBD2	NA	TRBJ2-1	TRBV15	CATSSVGREQFF	TGTGCCACCAGCAGTGTCGGGAGGGAGCAGTTCTTC
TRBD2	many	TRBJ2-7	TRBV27	CASESASGNYVF	TGTGCCAGCGAGTCCGCTAGCGGGAACTACGTGTTC
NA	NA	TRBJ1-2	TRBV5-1	CASRQGYGYTF	TGCGCCAGCAGACAGGGCTATGGCTACACCTTC